Listed here is a single TCR beta chain. Healthy and HIV-negative, the adult donors had no recent acute infections or vaccinations. The unsorted samples had some 90 million PBMCs used for genomic DNA. The sample belongs to a study of shared clonotypes between healthy human individuals. The repertoire was sequenced with immunoSEQ multiplex PCR; TCRdb's copy has only in-frame clones and lacks some. This repertoire shows more than 400,000 clones, more than 65% found once; its top ten account for 10% to 15%. This CDR3 is 13 amino acids long. Germline assignment: CDR1 MNHEY and CDR2 SVGAGI. Deletions cut 2 bases from V and 5 bases from J, with 9 bases between.

J is TRBJ1-2 and V is TRBV6-5; D is unclear. Input material: PBMCs. The receptor comes from a woman in her thirties or forties in good health. Some clones in this sample may be carry-over from other donors' samples. DNA for the CDR3: TGTGCCAGCAGTTACATAGCGGAATATGGCTACACCTTC. This sequence encodes CASSYIAEYGYTF.